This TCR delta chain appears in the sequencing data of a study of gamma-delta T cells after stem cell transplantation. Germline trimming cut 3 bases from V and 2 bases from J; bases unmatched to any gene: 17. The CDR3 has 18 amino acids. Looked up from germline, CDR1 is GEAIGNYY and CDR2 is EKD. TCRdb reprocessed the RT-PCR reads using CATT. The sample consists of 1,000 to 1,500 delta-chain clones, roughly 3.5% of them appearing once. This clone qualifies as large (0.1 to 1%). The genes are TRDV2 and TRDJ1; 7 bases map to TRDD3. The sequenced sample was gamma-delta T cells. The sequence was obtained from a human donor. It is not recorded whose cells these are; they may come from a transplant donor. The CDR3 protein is CACDAVLGITPGTDKLIF. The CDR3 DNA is TGTGCCTGTGACGCGGTACTGGGGATTACTCCGGGGACCGATAAACTCATCTTT.